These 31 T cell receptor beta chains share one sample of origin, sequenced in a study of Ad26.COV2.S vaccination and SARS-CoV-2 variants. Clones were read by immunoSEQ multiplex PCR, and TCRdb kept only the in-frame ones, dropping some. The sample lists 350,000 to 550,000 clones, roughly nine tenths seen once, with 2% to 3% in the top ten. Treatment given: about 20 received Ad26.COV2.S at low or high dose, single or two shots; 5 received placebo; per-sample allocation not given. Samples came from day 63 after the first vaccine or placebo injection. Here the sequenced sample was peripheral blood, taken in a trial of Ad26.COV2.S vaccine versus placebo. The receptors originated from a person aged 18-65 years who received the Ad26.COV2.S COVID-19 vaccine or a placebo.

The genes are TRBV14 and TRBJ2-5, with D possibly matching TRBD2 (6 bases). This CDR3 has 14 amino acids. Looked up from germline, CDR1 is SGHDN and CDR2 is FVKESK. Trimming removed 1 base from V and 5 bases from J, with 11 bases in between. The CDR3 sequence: CASSQVGGWETQYF. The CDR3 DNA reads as TGTGCCAGCAGCCAAGTAGGAGGGTGGGAGACCCAGTACTTC.

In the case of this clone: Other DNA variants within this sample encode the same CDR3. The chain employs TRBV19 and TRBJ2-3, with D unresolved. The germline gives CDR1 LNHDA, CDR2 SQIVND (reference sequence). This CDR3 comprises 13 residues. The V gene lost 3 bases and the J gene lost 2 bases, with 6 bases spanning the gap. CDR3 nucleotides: TGTGCCAGTAGTATTCTCCCCACAGATACGCAGTATTTT. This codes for CASSILPTDTQYF. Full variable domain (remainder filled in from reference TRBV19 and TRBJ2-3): DGGITQSPKYLFRKEGQNVTLSCEQNLNHDAMYWYRQDPGQGLRLIYYSQIVNDFQKGDIAEGYSVSREKKESFPLTVTSAQKNPTAFYLCASSILPTDTQYFGPGTRLTVL.

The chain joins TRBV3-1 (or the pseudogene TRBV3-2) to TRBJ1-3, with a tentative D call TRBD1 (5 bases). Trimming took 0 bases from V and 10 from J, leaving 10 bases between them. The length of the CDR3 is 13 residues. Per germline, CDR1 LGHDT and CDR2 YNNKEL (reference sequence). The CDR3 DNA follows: TGTGCCAGCAGCCAAGATATCGGGGGTACCATATATTTT. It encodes CASSQDIGGTIYF.

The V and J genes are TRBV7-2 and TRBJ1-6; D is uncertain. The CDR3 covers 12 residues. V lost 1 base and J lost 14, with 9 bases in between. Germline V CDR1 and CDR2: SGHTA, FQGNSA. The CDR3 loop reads CASSLDYGSLHF. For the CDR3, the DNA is TGTGCCAGCAGCTTAGATTATGGATCCCTCCACTTT.

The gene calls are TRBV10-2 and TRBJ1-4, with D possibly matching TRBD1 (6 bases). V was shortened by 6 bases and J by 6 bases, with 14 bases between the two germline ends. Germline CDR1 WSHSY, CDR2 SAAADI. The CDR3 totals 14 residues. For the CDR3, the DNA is TGCGCCAGCAGGGAAGCAGGGGCTTATGAAAAACTGTTTTTT. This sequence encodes CASREAGAYEKLFF.

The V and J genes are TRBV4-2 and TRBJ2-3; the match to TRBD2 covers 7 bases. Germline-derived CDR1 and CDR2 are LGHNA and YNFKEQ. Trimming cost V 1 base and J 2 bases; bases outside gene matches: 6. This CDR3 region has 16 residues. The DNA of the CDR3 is TGTGCCAGCAGCCAAGTTGGGGGGAGGGACACAGATACGCAGTATTTT. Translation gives CASSQVGGRDTDTQYF.

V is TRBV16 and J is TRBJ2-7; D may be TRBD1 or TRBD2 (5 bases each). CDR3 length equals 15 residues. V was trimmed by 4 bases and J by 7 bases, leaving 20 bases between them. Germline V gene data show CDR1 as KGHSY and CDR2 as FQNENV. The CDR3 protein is CASSLEGPGWSEQYV. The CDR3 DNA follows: TGTGCCAGCAGCCTTGAGGGCCCAGGGTGGAGTGAGCAGTACGTC.

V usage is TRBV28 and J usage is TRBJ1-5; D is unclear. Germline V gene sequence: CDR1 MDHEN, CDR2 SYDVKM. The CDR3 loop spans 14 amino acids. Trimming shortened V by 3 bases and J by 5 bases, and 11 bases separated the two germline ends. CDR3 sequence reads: CASSLTERDQPQHF. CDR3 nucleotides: TGTGCCAGCAGTTTGACGGAGCGGGATCAGCCCCAGCATTTT.

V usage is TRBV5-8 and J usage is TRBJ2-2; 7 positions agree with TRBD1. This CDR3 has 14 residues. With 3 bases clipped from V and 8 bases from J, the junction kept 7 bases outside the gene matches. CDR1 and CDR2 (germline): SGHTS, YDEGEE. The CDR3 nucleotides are TGTGCCAGCAGCTCAACAGGGGTCGAGGGGGAGCTGTTTTTT. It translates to CASSSTGVEGELFF.

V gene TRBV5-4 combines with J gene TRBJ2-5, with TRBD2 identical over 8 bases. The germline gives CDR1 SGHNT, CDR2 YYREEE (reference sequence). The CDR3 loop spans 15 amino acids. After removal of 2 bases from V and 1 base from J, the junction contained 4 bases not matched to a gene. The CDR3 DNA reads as TGTGCCAGCAGCTTCCAGCGGGAGCCCCAAGAGACCCAGTACTTC. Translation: CASSFQREPQETQYF. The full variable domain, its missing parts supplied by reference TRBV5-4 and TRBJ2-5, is ETGVTQSPTHLIKTRGQQVTLRCSSQSGHNTVSWYQQALGQGPQFIFQYYREEENGRGNFPPRFSGLQFPNYSSELNVNALELDDSALYLCASSFQREPQETQYFGPGTRLLVL.

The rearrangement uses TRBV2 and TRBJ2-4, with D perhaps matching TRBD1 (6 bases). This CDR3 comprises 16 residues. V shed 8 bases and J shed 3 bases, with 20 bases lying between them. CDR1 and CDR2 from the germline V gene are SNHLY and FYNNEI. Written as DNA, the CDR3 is TGTGCCAGCGAGGCGAGCAGGGGATTCGTCAAAAACATTCAGTACTTC. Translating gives CASEASRGFVKNIQYF.

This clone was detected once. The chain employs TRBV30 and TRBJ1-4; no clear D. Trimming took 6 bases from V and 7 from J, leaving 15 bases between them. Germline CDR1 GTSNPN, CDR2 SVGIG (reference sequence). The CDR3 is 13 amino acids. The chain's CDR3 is CACLHPASEKLFF. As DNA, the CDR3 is TGTGCCTGTCTTCACCCCGCGAGTGAAAAACTGTTTTTT. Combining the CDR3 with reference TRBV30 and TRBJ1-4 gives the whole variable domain SQTIHQWPATLVQPVGSPLSLECTVEGTSNPNLYWYRQAAGRGLQLLFYSVGIGQISSEVPQNLSASRPQDRQFILSSKKLLLSDSGFYLCACLHPASEKLFFGSGTQLSVL.

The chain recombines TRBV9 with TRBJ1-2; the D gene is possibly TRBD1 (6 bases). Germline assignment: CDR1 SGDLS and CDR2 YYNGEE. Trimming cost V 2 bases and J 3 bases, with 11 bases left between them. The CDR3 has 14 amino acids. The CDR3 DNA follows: TGTGCCAGCAGCGTGGGTGCAGGGGACTATGGCTACACCTTC. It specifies CASSVGAGDYGYTF.

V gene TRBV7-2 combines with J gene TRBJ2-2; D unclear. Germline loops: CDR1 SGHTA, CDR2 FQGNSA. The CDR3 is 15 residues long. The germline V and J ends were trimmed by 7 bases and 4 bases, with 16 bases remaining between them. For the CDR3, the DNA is TGTGCCAGCATCTCCAAGTGGCTCCCCACCGGGGAGCTGTTTTTT. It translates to CASISKWLPTGELFF.

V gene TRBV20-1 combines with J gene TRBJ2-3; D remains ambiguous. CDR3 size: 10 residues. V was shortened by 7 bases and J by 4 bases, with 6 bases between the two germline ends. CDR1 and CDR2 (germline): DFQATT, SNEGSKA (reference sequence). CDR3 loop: CSEVSDTQYF. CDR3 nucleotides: TGCAGTGAGGTATCAGATACGCAGTATTTT.

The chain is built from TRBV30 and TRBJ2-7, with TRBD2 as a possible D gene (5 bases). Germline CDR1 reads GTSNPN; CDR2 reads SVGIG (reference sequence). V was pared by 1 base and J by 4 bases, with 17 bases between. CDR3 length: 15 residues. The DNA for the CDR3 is TGTGCCTGGAGTGAGGTGCGGGCCGGACGGTACGAGCAGTACTTC. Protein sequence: CAWSEVRAGRYEQYF. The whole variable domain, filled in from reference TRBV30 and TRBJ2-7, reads SQTIHQWPATLVQPVGSPLSLECTVEGTSNPNLYWYRQAAGRGLQLLFYSVGIGQISSEVPQNLSASRPQDRQFILSSKKLLLSDSGFYLCAWSEVRAGRYEQYFGPGTRLTVT.

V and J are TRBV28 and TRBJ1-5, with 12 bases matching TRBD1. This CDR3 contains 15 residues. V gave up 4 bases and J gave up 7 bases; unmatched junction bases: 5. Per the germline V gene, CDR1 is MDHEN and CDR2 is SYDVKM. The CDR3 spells CASSSGTGGRQPQHF. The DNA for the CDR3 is TGTGCCAGCAGTTCCGGGACAGGGGGCCGGCAGCCCCAGCATTTT.

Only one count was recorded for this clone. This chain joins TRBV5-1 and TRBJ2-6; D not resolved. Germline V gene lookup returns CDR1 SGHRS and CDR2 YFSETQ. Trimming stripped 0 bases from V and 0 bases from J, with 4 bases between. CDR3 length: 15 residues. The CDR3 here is CASSLVFSGANVLTF. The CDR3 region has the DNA TGCGCCAGCAGCTTGGTGTTCTCTGGGGCCAACGTCCTGACTTTC.

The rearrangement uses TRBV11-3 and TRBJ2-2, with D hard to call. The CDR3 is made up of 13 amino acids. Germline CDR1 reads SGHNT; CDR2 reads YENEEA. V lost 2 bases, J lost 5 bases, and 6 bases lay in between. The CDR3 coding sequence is TGTGCCAGCAGCTTAAGGAGAACCGGGGAGCTGTTTTTT. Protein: CASSLRRTGELFF.

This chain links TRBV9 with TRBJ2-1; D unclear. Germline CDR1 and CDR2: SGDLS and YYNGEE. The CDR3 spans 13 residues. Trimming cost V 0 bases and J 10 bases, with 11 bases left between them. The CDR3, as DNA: TGTGCCAGCAGCGTAGAGCCCCTGGGGGAGCAGTTCTTC. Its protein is CASSVEPLGEQFF.

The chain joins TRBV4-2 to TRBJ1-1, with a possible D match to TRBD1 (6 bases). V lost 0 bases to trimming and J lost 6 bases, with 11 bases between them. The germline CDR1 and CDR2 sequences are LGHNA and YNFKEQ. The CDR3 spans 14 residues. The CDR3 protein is CASSQEGGRPEAFF. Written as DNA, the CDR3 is TGTGCCAGCAGCCAAGAGGGGGGCAGGCCTGAAGCTTTCTTT.

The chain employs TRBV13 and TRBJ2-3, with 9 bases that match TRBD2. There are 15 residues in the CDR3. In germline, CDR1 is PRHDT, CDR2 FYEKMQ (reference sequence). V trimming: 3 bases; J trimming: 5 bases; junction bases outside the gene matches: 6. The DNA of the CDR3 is TGTGCCAGCAGCTTTTTAGCGGGAGTTGTAGATACGCAGTATTTT. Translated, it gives CASSFLAGVVDTQYF. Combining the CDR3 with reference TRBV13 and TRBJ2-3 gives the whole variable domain AAGVIQSPRHLIKEKRETATLKCYPIPRHDTVYWYQQGPGQDPQFLISFYEKMQSDKGSIPDRFSAQQFSDYHSELNMSSLELGDSALYFCASSFLAGVVDTQYFGPGTRLTVL.

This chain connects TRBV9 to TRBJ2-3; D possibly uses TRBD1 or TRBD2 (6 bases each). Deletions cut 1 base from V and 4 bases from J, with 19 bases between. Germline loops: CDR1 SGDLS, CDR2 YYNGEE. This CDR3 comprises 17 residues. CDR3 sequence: CASSVREQTGAADTQYF. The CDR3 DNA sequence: TGTGCCAGCAGCGTACGGGAGCAAACGGGGGCCGCAGATACGCAGTATTTT.

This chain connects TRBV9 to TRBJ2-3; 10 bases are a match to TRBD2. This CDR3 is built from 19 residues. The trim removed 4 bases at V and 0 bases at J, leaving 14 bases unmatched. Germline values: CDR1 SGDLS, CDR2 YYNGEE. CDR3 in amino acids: CASSIRGGLASSSTDTQYF. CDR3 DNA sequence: TGTGCCAGCAGCATACGGGGGGGACTAGCGTCGTCTAGCACAGATACGCAGTATTTT. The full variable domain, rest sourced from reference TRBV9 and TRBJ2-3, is DSGVTQTPKHLITATGQRVTLRCSPRSGDLSVYWYQQSLDQGLQFLIQYYNGEERAKGNILERFSAQQFPDLHSELNLSSLELGDSALYFCASSIRGGLASSSTDTQYFGPGTRLTVL.

CDR3 region: CASSLQGRWETQYF. The CDR3 DNA is TGTGCCAGCAGCCTTCAGGGGAGGTGGGAGACCCAGTACTTC. J is TRBJ2-5 and V is TRBV14; the D gene could be TRBD1 or TRBD2 (6 bases each). Germline V CDR1 and CDR2: SGHDN, FVKESK. V gave up 4 bases and J gave up 5 bases, with 14 bases separating them. The CDR3 length is 14 residues. Full variable domain (rest looked up from reference TRBV14 and TRBJ2-5): EAGVTQFPSHSVIEKGQTVTLRCDPISGHDNLYWYRRVMGKEIKFLLHFVKESKQDESGMPNNRFLAERTGGTYSTLKVQPAELEDSGVYFCASSLQGRWETQYFGPGTRLLVL.

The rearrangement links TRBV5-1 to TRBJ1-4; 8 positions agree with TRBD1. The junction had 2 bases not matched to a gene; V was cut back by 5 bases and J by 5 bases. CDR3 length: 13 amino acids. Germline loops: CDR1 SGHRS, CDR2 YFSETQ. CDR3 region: CASRGQENEKLFF. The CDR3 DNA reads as TGCGCCAGCAGGGGACAGGAGAATGAAAAACTGTTTTTT.

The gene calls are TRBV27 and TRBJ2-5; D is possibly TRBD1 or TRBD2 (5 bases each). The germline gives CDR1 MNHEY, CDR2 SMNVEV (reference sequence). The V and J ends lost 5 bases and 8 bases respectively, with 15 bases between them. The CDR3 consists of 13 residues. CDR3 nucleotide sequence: TGTGCCAGCAGTCCCGGGGCGACATACACCCAGTACTTC. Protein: CASSPGATYTQYF.

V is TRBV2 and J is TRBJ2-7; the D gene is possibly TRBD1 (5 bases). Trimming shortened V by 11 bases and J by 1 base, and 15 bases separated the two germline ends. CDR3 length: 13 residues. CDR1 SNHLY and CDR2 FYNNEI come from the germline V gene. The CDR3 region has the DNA TGTGCCTCGTATCCAGGGCCATCCTACGAGCAGTACGTC. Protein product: CASYPGPSYEQYV.

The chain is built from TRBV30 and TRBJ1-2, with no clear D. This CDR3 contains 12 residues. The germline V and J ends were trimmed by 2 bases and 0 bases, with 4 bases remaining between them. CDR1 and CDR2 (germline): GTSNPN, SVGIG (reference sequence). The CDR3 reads CAWSLTNYGYTF. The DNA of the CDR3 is TGTGCCTGGAGTTTGACTAACTATGGCTACACCTTC.

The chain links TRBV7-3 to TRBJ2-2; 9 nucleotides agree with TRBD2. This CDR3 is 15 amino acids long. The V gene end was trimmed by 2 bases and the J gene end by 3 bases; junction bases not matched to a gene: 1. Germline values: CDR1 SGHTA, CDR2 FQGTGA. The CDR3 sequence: CASSLLAGDTGELFF. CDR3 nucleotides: TGTGCCAGCAGCTTATTAGCGGGAGACACCGGGGAGCTGTTTTTT. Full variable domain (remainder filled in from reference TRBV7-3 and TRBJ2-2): GAGVSQTPSNKVTEKGKYVELRCDPISGHTALYWYRQSLGQGPEFLIYFQGTGAADDSGLPNDRFFAVRPEGSVSTLKIQRTERGDSAVYLCASSLLAGDTGELFFGEGSRLTVL.

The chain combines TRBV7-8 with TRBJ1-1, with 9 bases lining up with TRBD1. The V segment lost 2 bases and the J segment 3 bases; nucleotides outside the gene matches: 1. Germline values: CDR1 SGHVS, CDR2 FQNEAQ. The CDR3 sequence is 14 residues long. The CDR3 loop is CASSLRDRDTEAFF. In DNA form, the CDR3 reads TGTGCCAGCAGCTTACGGGACAGGGACACTGAAGCTTTCTTT. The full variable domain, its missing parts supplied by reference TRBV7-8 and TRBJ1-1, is GAGVSQSPRYKVAKRGQDVALRCDPISGHVSLFWYQQALGQGPEFLTYFQNEAQLDKSGLPSDRFFAERPEGSVSTLKIQRTQQEDSAVYLCASSLRDRDTEAFFGQGTRLTVV.